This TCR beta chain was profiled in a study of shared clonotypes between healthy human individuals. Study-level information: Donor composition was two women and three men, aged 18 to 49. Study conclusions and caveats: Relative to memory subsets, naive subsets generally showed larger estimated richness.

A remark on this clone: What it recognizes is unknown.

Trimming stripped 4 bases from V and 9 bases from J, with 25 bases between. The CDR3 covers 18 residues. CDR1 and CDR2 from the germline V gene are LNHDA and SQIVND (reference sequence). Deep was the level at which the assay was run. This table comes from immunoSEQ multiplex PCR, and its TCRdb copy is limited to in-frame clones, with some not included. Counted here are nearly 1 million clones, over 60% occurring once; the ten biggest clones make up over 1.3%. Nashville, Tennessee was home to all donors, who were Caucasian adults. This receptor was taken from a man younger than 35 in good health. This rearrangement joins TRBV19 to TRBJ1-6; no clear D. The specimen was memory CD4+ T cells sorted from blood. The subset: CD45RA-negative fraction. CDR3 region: CASSTPPEAQLQTSPLHF. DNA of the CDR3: TGTGCCAGTAGTACCCCGCCGGAGGCGCAGCTCCAAACTTCACCCCTCCACTTT.